Listed here is a single T cell receptor beta chain. Antigen: not known. Deep-level settings were used for running the assay. Sequencing used immunoSEQ multiplex PCR; TCRdb keeps in-frame clones, though not all of them. Among 2 million to 2.5 million clones listed, about 95% were seen once. This sample was included in a study of shared clonotypes between healthy human individuals. Findings and limits, study-wide: The expectation was that sequencing depth would affect clonotype sharing among donors.

Naive CD8 cells comprised CD45RO-negative, CCR7-positively selected cells, excluding terminally differentiated effector memory CD45RA+ cells. Input material: naive CD8+ T cells sorted from blood. The clonotype originates from a man younger than 35 in good health.

The CDR3 loop is CATSRDLGGGQFF. The CDR3 bases are TGTGCCACCAGCAGAGATTTAGGGGGAGGGCAGTTCTTC. The chain employs TRBV15 and TRBJ2-1; D may be TRBD1 or TRBD2 (6 bases each). Trimming took 0 bases from V and 12 from J, leaving 12 bases between them. CDR1 and CDR2 (germline): LNHNV, YYDKDF (reference sequence). The CDR3 totals 13 residues.